Detailed here is one T cell receptor (beta chain). Its antigen remains unknown. This record comes from a study of cytomegalovirus exposure and HLA in healthy donors. Researchers ran the PCR with 60 Vbeta and 13 Jbeta primers. The protocol was immunoSEQ multiplex PCR, while the TCRdb copy is restricted to in-frame clones and leaves out a portion. The sample has roughly 130,000 clones; 75% to 85% are singletons. Study conclusions and caveats: No immune exposure information besides CMV serostatus was available.

The J segment lost 1 base and the V segment lost 1 base, leaving 1 base of the junction unmatched. The CDR3 is 15 amino acids. In germline, CDR1 is SGHDN, CDR2 FVKESK. The sequenced sample was PBMCs. The TCR originated in a man aged 25 to 45 in good health and CMV-seronegative. The chain employs TRBV14 and TRBJ2-5, with 9 bases matching TRBD2. CDR3 protein: CASSQGGRGQETQYF. The CDR3 DNA reads TGTGCCAGCAGCCAAGGCGGGAGGGGCCAAGAGACCCAGTACTTC. Complete variable domain (other parts from reference TRBV14 and TRBJ2-5): EAGVTQFPSHSVIEKGQTVTLRCDPISGHDNLYWYRRVMGKEIKFLLHFVKESKQDESGMPNNRFLAERTGGTYSTLKVQPAELEDSGVYFCASSQGGRGQETQYFGPGTRLLVL.